This record concerns one T cell receptor beta chain sequence. The antigen remains undetermined. This sample was taken from a study of CD8 T cells in ankylosing spondylitis. MiXCR, run by TCRdb on the 5' RACE reads, gives a single entry per CDR3 protein. The sample carries 120,000 to 150,000 distinct CDR3 sequences, roughly 8% recorded once. The CDR3 contains 19 residues. Germline CDR1 DFQATT, CDR2 SNEGSKA (reference sequence). With 1 base removed from V and 2 bases from J, the gap between germline ends came to 25 bases. Study-wide points: With a CD8+ phenotype, disease-linked clones were relatively rare in peripheral blood. Disease-associated clones were reportedly significantly overrepresented in matched ankylosing spondylitis synovial fluid.

The chain couples TRBV20-1 to TRBJ2-3, with D possibly being TRBD1 (5 bases). The TCR was taken from a male donor with ankylosing spondylitis. Sequenced material: synovial fluid, either unsorted or a sorted T cell fraction (not recorded which). The CDR3 reads CSARANPGAWNLNTDTQYF. For the CDR3, the DNA is TGCAGTGCTAGAGCCAATCCTGGGGCTTGGAATTTAAACACAGATACGCAGTATTTT.